This T cell receptor beta chain emerged from a study of CD8 T cells in Susac syndrome. Study context: Patients with Susac syndrome were, at the time of blood collection, therapy-naive, maintained on corticosteroids, or maintained on intravenous immunoglobulin alone.

It was with random hexamers that about 0.45 to 1 ug RNA was reverse transcribed. Amplification of TCR beta CDR3 spanned 54 Vbeta and 13 Jbeta via immunoSEQ multiplex PCR. One entry per CDR3 protein results from TCRdb running MiXCR on the immunoSEQ multiplex PCR reads. The sample carries roughly 250,000 distinct CDR3 sequences, 90% to 96% recorded once. In blood CD8+ and CD4+ T cells, TCR beta underwent sequencing. V shed 2 bases and J shed 10 bases, with 17 bases lying between them. The CDR3 is 13 residues long. Per the germline V gene, CDR1 is GTSNPN and CDR2 is SVGIG (reference sequence). The receptor's source is a human donor with Susac syndrome. The sample taken for sequencing was CD4+ T cells from PBMCs. V usage is TRBV30 and J usage is TRBJ1-1; D is possibly TRBD1 (6 bases). CDR3 sequence reads: CAWSRTEGGVAFF. The CDR3 nucleotides are TGTGCCTGGAGTAGGACAGAGGGGGGGGTAGCTTTCTTT.